A selection of T cell receptor beta chains follows, all from one sample in a study of blood T cell repertoires in COVID-19. The method was immunoSEQ multiplex PCR; TCRdb's version includes in-frame clones alone and lacks a portion of them. The sample contains roughly 72,000 clones, around 76% of which appear only once. Input material: peripheral blood. These receptor sequences come from an elderly woman with acute or convalescent COVID-19. The CDR3 runs from the conserved cysteine through the conserved F or W. Each record gives: D gene, CDR3 length, V gene, clone size, J gene, CDR3 DNA, CDR3 protein. The D gene is left open where the match is weak. Clone size is given for some rows only: seen once, a few or many times, or a class if the clone is expanded.

NA	12	TRBV28	NA	TRBJ2-7	TGTGCCAGCGGACTCCCGAGCTACGAGCAGTACTTC	CASGLPSYEQYF
TRBD2	19	TRBV27	NA	TRBJ2-1	TGTGCCAGCAGCCCCACCGGGACTAGCGGGACCCGCTCCTACAATGAGCAGTTCTTC	CASSPTGTSGTRSYNEQFF
NA	19	TRBV15	NA	TRBJ2-3	TGTGCCACCAGCAGAGATATGCGACAAAGGAATACTGGTACAGATACGCAGTATTTT	CATSRDMRQRNTGTDTQYF
TRBD1	15	TRBV27	NA	TRBJ2-3	TGTGCCAGCAGACGATGGGGACAGGGGCAAGATACGCAGTATTTT	CASRRWGQGQDTQYF
NA	14	TRBV28	NA	TRBJ1-2	TGTGCCAGCAGTTCCCTCCTCAGTAACTATGGCTACACCTTC	CASSSLLSNYGYTF
TRBD2	14	TRBV7-6	NA	TRBJ2-1	TGTGCCAGCAGCTGGACTAGCTCCTACAATGAGCAGTTCTTC	CASSWTSSYNEQFF
TRBD1	12	TRBV6-6	once	TRBJ1-1	TGTGCCACTACGGGGGACAGAGCTGAAGCTTTCTTT	CATTGDRAEAFF
TRBD1	14	TRBV6-6	many	TRBJ2-5	TGTGCCAGCAGTTGGACAGGGGGCGGCGAGACCCAGTACTTC	CASSWTGGGETQYF
TRBD2	15	TRBV9	NA	TRBJ2-3	TGTGCCAGCAGCAGAGGGACTAGCGTCGCAGATACGCAGTATTTT	CASSRGTSVADTQYF
NA	13	TRBV10-3	NA	TRBJ1-1	TGTGCCAGCCTCGACAGGATGAACACTGAAGCTTTCTTT	CASLDRMNTEAFF
NA	14	TRBV7-2	NA	TRBJ1-6	TGTGCCAGCAGCTTAGGAGGGTTTAATTCACCCCTCCACTTT	CASSLGGFNSPLHF
NA	14	TRBV11-3	NA	TRBJ2-5	TGTGCCAGCAGCTTACGAGGCTTACAAGAGACCCAGTACTTC	CASSLRGLQETQYF
TRBD2	15	TRBV2	NA	TRBJ2-5	TGTGCCAGCAGTGAACTAGCGGGAGGGGCGTCGGCCCAGTACTTC	CASSELAGGASAQYF
TRBD1	17	TRBV6-4	NA	TRBJ2-5	TGTGCCAGCAGTGACTTCCGGGACAGGGGGCCCGGGGAGACCCAGTACTTC	CASSDFRDRGPGETQYF
NA	12	TRBV10-1	NA	TRBJ1-6	TGCGCCAGCAGTGTCGGGACATCACCCCTCCACTTT	CASSVGTSPLHF
TRBD1	15	TRBV9	once	TRBJ1-2	TGTGCCAGCAGCCTAGGACAGGATGGGAACTATGGCTACACCTTC	CASSLGQDGNYGYTF
NA	14	TRBV5-1	NA	TRBJ2-3	TGCGCCAGCTACTCCGGTGGTGGCACAGATACGCAGTATTTT	CASYSGGGTDTQYF
NA	12	TRBV6-5	NA	TRBJ2-4	TGTGCCAGCTCCGGAGCCAAAAACATTCAGTACTTC	CASSGAKNIQYF
NA	17	TRBV6-1	NA	TRBJ2-6	TGTGCCAGCAGTGAAGAGTATGACAGCTCTGGGGCCAACGTCCTGACTTTC	CASSEEYDSSGANVLTF
TRBD1	13	TRBV29-1	NA	TRBJ1-2	TGCAGCGTCCCGGACAGGACTAACTATGGCTACACCTTC	CSVPDRTNYGYTF
NA	15	TRBV4-3	NA	TRBJ2-5	TGCGCCAGCAGCCAAGTATTACATGGCTGGGAGACCCAGTACTTC	CASSQVLHGWETQYF
TRBD2	13	TRBV7-7	once	TRBJ2-1	TGTGCCAGCAGCTTTGGAGCGGGAGGTGAGCAGTTCTTC	CASSFGAGGEQFF
NA	13	TRBV11-1	NA	TRBJ2-1	TGTGCCAGCAGCCCCGACATCTACAATGAGCAGTTCTTC	CASSPDIYNEQFF